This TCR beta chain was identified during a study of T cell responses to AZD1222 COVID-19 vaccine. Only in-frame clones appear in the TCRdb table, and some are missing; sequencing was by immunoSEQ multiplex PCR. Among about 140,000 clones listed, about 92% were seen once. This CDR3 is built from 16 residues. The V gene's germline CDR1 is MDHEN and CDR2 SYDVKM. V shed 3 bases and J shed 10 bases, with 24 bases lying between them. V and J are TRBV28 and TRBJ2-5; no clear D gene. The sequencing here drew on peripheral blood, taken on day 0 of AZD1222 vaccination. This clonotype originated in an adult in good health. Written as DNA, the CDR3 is TGTGCCAGCAGTTTTTCTGAGGAGACCCCGGAATTGGGCCAGTACTTC. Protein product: CASSFSEETPELGQYF. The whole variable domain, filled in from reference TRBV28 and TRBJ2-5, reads DVKVTQSSRYLVKRTGEKVFLECVQDMDHENMFWYRQDPGLGLRLIYFSYDVKMKEKGDIPEGYSVSREKKERFSLILESASTNQTSMYLCASSFSEETPELGQYFGPGTRLLVL.